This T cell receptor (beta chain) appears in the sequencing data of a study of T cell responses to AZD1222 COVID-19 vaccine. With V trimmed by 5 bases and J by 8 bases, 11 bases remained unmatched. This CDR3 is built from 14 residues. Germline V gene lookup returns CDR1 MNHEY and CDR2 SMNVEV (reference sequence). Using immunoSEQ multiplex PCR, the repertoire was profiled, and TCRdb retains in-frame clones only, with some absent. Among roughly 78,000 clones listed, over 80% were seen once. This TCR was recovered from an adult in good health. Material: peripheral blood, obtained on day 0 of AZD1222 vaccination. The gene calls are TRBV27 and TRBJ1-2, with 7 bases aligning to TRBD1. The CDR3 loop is CASSRNTGAQGYTF. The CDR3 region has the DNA TGTGCCAGCAGTAGAAACACAGGGGCCCAAGGCTACACCTTC.